The clone carrying this T cell receptor beta chain was observed at least ten times. As yet, its antigen is unknown. This specimen belongs to a study of metastatic and nonmetastatic thyroid tumors. Study as a whole: Comparison of repertoires was carried out across blood and tumor or nodule tissue from malignant and benign thyroid patients.

Until they underwent thyroid surgery, no patient had received any treatment. CDR1 is SGHVS and CDR2 is FQNEAQ in the germline V gene. Trimming left V 2 bases short and J 2 bases short, with 7 bases between. The CDR3 extends over 13 amino acids. Authors' methods: The distant-metastasis classifier for papillary thyroid cancer was built from CDR3 differences across clinicopathological groups. TCRdb re-clonotyped the PCR reads via MiXCR. TCRdb, not the authors, supplied the V and J calls. Seen here are around 20,000 clones, roughly 17% observed once, and the top ten hold less than 20%. Study-level points and caveats: The reported finding was significantly higher TCR beta diversity in malignant thyroid tumors relative to benign nodules, in blood and tumor.

This receptor was identified in a male donor with papillary thyroid cancer or a benign thyroid nodule (not recorded which). Some clones in this sample may be carry-over from other donors' samples. This chain uses TRBV7-8 with TRBJ2-7, with D hard to call. The sample comprised blood. DNA for the CDR3: TGTGCCAGCAGCTTATTAGGGACCTACGAGCAGTACTTC. It is translated as CASSLLGTYEQYF.